These T cell receptor beta chains were read from a single sample in a study of PD-1 blockade in classical Hodgkin lymphoma. Profiling relied on immunoSEQ multiplex PCR, and the TCRdb table lists in-frame clones only, not all of them. The profile shows more than 140,000 clones, about 81% of them singletons. The sample here was peripheral blood mononuclear cells (PBMCs), taken before the second cycle of nivolumab. The receptors here all came from a human donor with classical Hodgkin lymphoma. Both conserved end residues are part of each CDR3. The D gene is left open where the match is weak. Size tells how often a clone was seen (once, few, many) or the class of an expanded clone, and some rows leave it out.

V gene: TRBV18
CDR3 length: 13
clone size: .
J gene: TRBJ2-7
D gene: .
CDR3 protein: CASSPLDGGEQYF
CDR3 DNA: TGTGCCAGCTCACCACTCGACGGGGGCGAGCAGTACTTC

V gene: TRBV2
CDR3 length: 16
clone size: .
J gene: TRBJ1-2
D gene: TRBD1
CDR3 protein: CASSEARGRGLLGYTF
CDR3 DNA: TGTGCCAGCAGTGAAGCGCGGGGCAGGGGGCTATTGGGCTACACCTTC

V gene: TRBV28
CDR3 length: 14
clone size: .
J gene: TRBJ2-5
D gene: .
CDR3 protein: CASSDPGIRTAQYF
CDR3 DNA: TGTGCCAGCAGTGATCCGGGGATAAGAACGGCCCAGTACTTC

V gene: TRBV29-1
CDR3 length: 14
clone size: .
J gene: TRBJ2-1
D gene: TRBD2
CDR3 protein: CSALLAYLYNEQFF
CDR3 DNA: TGCAGCGCGCTACTAGCGTACCTTTACAATGAGCAGTTCTTC

V gene: TRBV2
CDR3 length: 13
clone size: once
J gene: TRBJ1-2
D gene: .
CDR3 protein: CASRSRGGYGYTF
CDR3 DNA: TGTGCCAGCAGATCCAGGGGAGGATATGGCTACACCTTC

V gene: TRBV27
CDR3 length: 15
clone size: .
J gene: TRBJ1-2
D gene: .
CDR3 protein: CASSLSGLEVHGYTF
CDR3 DNA: TGTGCCAGCAGTTTATCAGGGTTGGAAGTGCACGGCTACACCTTC

V gene: TRBV19
CDR3 length: 14
clone size: .
J gene: TRBJ1-1
D gene: TRBD1
CDR3 protein: CASSPGQGQAEAFF
CDR3 DNA: TGTGCCAGTAGCCCGGGACAGGGACAAGCTGAAGCTTTCTTT

V gene: TRBV6-1
CDR3 length: 15
clone size: .
J gene: TRBJ1-4
D gene: .
CDR3 protein: CASSEAWDTYEKLFF
CDR3 DNA: TGTGCCAGCAGTGAAGCGTGGGACACTTATGAAAAACTGTTTTTT

V gene: TRBV10-3
CDR3 length: 13
clone size: .
J gene: TRBJ2-2
D gene: .
CDR3 protein: CAISVLGTGELFF
CDR3 DNA: TGTGCCATCAGTGTACTAGGCACCGGGGAGCTGTTTTTT

V gene: TRBV27
CDR3 length: 13
clone size: .
J gene: TRBJ2-7
D gene: .
CDR3 protein: CASRGRALRGQYF
CDR3 DNA: TGTGCCAGCAGAGGAAGGGCCCTACGGGGGCAGTACTTC

V gene: TRBV10-3
CDR3 length: 21
clone size: .
J gene: TRBJ2-7
D gene: TRBD2
CDR3 protein: CAISESLSGRGPARAPYEQYF
CDR3 DNA: TGTGCCATCAGTGAGTCGCTTAGCGGGAGGGGCCCGGCACGGGCCCCTTACGAGCAGTACTTC

V gene: TRBV15
CDR3 length: 16
clone size: .
J gene: TRBJ2-7
D gene: TRBD1
CDR3 protein: CATSGYFGTGGNEQYF
CDR3 DNA: TGTGCCACCAGCGGATATTTCGGGACAGGGGGCAACGAGCAGTACTTC

V gene: TRBV5-6
CDR3 length: 14
clone size: .
J gene: TRBJ2-7
D gene: .
CDR3 protein: CASSFAGWIYEQYF
CDR3 DNA: TGTGCCAGCAGCTTTGCAGGGTGGATCTACGAGCAGTACTTC

V gene: TRBV2
CDR3 length: 15
clone size: few
J gene: TRBJ2-2
D gene: .
CDR3 protein: CASSAGQGGAGELFF
CDR3 DNA: TGTGCCAGCAGCGCTGGACAGGGAGGGGCCGGGGAGCTGTTTTTT

V gene: TRBV9
CDR3 length: 20
clone size: few
J gene: TRBJ2-4
D gene: TRBD2
CDR3 protein: CASSVATGNWGRATKNIQYF
CDR3 DNA: TGTGCCAGCAGCGTAGCTACGGGAAATTGGGGGAGGGCGACCAAAAACATTCAGTACTTC

V gene: TRBV6-5
CDR3 length: 15
clone size: .
J gene: TRBJ2-7
D gene: TRBD1
CDR3 protein: CASSWLTGAFYEQYF
CDR3 DNA: TGTGCCAGCAGTTGGTTGACAGGGGCTTTCTACGAGCAGTACTTC

V gene: TRBV6-1
CDR3 length: 11
clone size: .
J gene: TRBJ2-7
D gene: .
CDR3 protein: CASSEGDPRDF
CDR3 DNA: TGTGCCAGCAGTGAAGGTGACCCTAGGGACTTC

V gene: TRBV18
CDR3 length: 15
clone size: .
J gene: TRBJ2-4
D gene: .
CDR3 protein: CASSPAGVVGNIQYF
CDR3 DNA: TGTGCCAGCTCACCGGCAGGGGTTGTGGGAAACATTCAGTACTTC

V gene: TRBV7-2
CDR3 length: 16
clone size: .
J gene: TRBJ2-7
D gene: TRBD2
CDR3 protein: CASSQGLADLSYEQYF
CDR3 DNA: TGTGCCAGCAGCCAGGGACTAGCGGACCTCTCCTACGAGCAGTACTTC

V gene: TRBV18
CDR3 length: 16
clone size: .
J gene: TRBJ2-7
D gene: .
CDR3 protein: CASSPPSGRFTYEQYF
CDR3 DNA: TGTGCCAGCTCACCACCGAGCGGGCGGTTTACGTACGAGCAGTACTTC

V gene: TRBV19
CDR3 length: 12
clone size: .
J gene: TRBJ1-5
D gene: .
CDR3 protein: CASTIGDQPQHF
CDR3 DNA: TGTGCCAGTACCATTGGAGATCAGCCCCAGCATTTT

V gene: TRBV7-8
CDR3 length: 14
clone size: .
J gene: TRBJ2-7
D gene: TRBD1
CDR3 protein: CASSFGTASYEQYF
CDR3 DNA: TGTGCCAGCAGCTTCGGGACAGCTTCCTACGAGCAGTACTTC

V gene: TRBV5-5
CDR3 length: 11
clone size: .
J gene: TRBJ2-5
D gene: .
CDR3 protein: CASSLVRAQYF
CDR3 DNA: TGTGCCAGCAGCTTGGTACGGGCCCAGTACTTC

V gene: TRBV5-1
CDR3 length: 13
clone size: few
J gene: TRBJ1-1
D gene: .
CDR3 protein: CASRQAGNTEAFF
CDR3 DNA: TGCGCCAGCCGACAGGCGGGGAACACTGAAGCTTTCTTT

V gene: TRBV23-1
CDR3 length: 16
clone size: .
J gene: TRBJ2-1
D gene: TRBD2
CDR3 protein: CASALEWLAGRNEQFF
CDR3 DNA: TGCGCCAGCGCCTTGGAGTGGCTAGCGGGACGGAATGAGCAGTTCTTC

V gene: TRBV5-5
CDR3 length: 15
clone size: once
J gene: TRBJ2-7
D gene: .
CDR3 protein: CASSLGDAGGFWQYF
CDR3 DNA: TGTGCCAGCAGCTTGGGTGACGCGGGCGGCTTCTGGCAGTACTTC

V gene: TRBV5-4
CDR3 length: 16
clone size: .
J gene: TRBJ2-3
D gene: .
CDR3 protein: CASSFGGRGARDTQYF
CDR3 DNA: TGTGCCAGCAGCTTTGGGGGCCGGGGGGCGCGGGATACGCAGTATTTT

V gene: TRBV6-5
CDR3 length: 14
clone size: .
J gene: TRBJ2-7
D gene: .
CDR3 protein: CASMVQGGTYEQYF
CDR3 DNA: TGTGCCAGCATGGTACAGGGCGGGACCTACGAGCAGTACTTC

V gene: TRBV5-4
CDR3 length: 15
clone size: .
J gene: TRBJ2-1
D gene: .
CDR3 protein: CASSSRGFSYNEQFF
CDR3 DNA: TGTGCCAGCAGCTCCCGGGGCTTCTCCTACAATGAGCAGTTCTTC

V gene: TRBV19
CDR3 length: 17
clone size: .
J gene: TRBJ1-5
D gene: TRBD1
CDR3 protein: CASSIEGTGQHNQPQHF
CDR3 DNA: TGTGCCAGTAGTATAGAAGGGACGGGACAGCATAATCAGCCCCAGCATTTT

V gene: TRBV7-9
CDR3 length: 11
clone size: once
J gene: TRBJ1-5
D gene: .
CDR3 protein: CASSVGEAQHF
CDR3 DNA: TGTGCCAGCTCCGTGGGTGAGGCCCAGCATTTT

V gene: TRBV9
CDR3 length: 15
clone size: .
J gene: TRBJ1-2
D gene: TRBD1
CDR3 protein: CASSVGGQGYYGYTF
CDR3 DNA: TGTGCCAGCAGCGTAGGGGGACAGGGTTACTATGGCTACACCTTC

V gene: TRBV19
CDR3 length: 15
clone size: .
J gene: TRBJ2-3
D gene: TRBD1
CDR3 protein: CASSQTGDSTDTQYF
CDR3 DNA: TGTGCCAGTAGCCAGACAGGGGATAGCACAGATACGCAGTATTTT

V gene: TRBV2
CDR3 length: 13
clone size: .
J gene: TRBJ2-5
D gene: TRBD1
CDR3 protein: CASSGGQGGTQYF
CDR3 DNA: TGTGCCAGCAGCGGTGGACAGGGGGGGACCCAGTACTTC

V gene: TRBV10-3
CDR3 length: 15
clone size: few
J gene: TRBJ2-2
D gene: .
CDR3 protein: CAISDLTGGTGELFF
CDR3 DNA: TGTGCCATCAGTGACCTCACTGGGGGCACCGGGGAGCTGTTTTTT

V gene: TRBV6-6
CDR3 length: 13
clone size: .
J gene: TRBJ1-3
D gene: .
CDR3 protein: CASGSVSGNTIYF
CDR3 DNA: TGTGCCAGCGGTTCGGTCTCTGGAAACACCATATATTTT

V gene: TRBV19
CDR3 length: 18
clone size: .
J gene: TRBJ1-1
D gene: .
CDR3 protein: CASSTIIRLRGQNTEAFF
CDR3 DNA: TGTGCCAGTAGTACTATCATTCGACTCCGGGGACAGAACACTGAAGCTTTCTTT

V gene: TRBV19
CDR3 length: 15
clone size: few
J gene: TRBJ1-2
D gene: .
CDR3 protein: CASRRGTHNIYGYTF
CDR3 DNA: TGTGCCAGTAGGAGAGGGACTCACAATATTTATGGCTACACCTTC

V gene: TRBV27
CDR3 length: 17
clone size: .
J gene: TRBJ1-1
D gene: .
CDR3 protein: CASRWSPAPSGNTEAFF
CDR3 DNA: TGTGCCAGCAGATGGAGCCCCGCCCCATCAGGGAACACTGAAGCTTTCTTT

V gene: TRBV7-6
CDR3 length: 15
clone size: .
J gene: TRBJ2-2
D gene: TRBD1
CDR3 protein: CASSLGGQGTGELFF
CDR3 DNA: TGTGCCAGCAGCTTAGGGGGACAGGGTACCGGGGAGCTGTTTTTT

V gene: TRBV6-5
CDR3 length: 16
clone size: .
J gene: TRBJ1-4
D gene: TRBD1
CDR3 protein: CASSYSRAGGGEKLFF
CDR3 DNA: TGTGCCAGCAGTTACTCGAGGGCAGGGGGCGGTGAAAAACTGTTTTTT

V gene: TRBV6-6
CDR3 length: 12
clone size: .
J gene: TRBJ2-7
D gene: .
CDR3 protein: CASSYRAYEQYF
CDR3 DNA: TGTGCCAGCAGTTACCGGGCTTACGAGCAGTACTTC

V gene: TRBV5-1
CDR3 length: 17
clone size: .
J gene: TRBJ2-3
D gene: TRBD2
CDR3 protein: CASSLEPRLAGGDTQYF
CDR3 DNA: TGCGCCAGCAGCTTGGAACCTCGACTAGCGGGTGGGGATACGCAGTATTTT

V gene: TRBV6-6
CDR3 length: 13
clone size: once
J gene: TRBJ1-1
D gene: .
CDR3 protein: CASSYPFETEAFF
CDR3 DNA: TGTGCCAGCAGTTACCCTTTTGAGACTGAAGCTTTCTTT

V gene: TRBV5-5
CDR3 length: 11
clone size: few
J gene: TRBJ2-7
D gene: .
CDR3 protein: CASSVSYEQYF
CDR3 DNA: TGTGCCAGCAGCGTTTCTTACGAGCAGTACTTC

V gene: TRBV10-3
CDR3 length: 14
clone size: .
J gene: TRBJ2-7
D gene: TRBD1
CDR3 protein: CAISERQGTYEQYF
CDR3 DNA: TGTGCCATCAGTGAGAGACAGGGAACCTACGAGCAGTACTTC

V gene: TRBV20-1
CDR3 length: 11
clone size: .
J gene: TRBJ2-7
D gene: .
CDR3 protein: CSAHYLYEQYF
CDR3 DNA: TGCAGTGCCCATTACCTCTACGAGCAGTACTTC

V gene: TRBV6-5
CDR3 length: 15
clone size: .
J gene: TRBJ1-6
D gene: TRBD1
CDR3 protein: CASSRTGSYNSPLHF
CDR3 DNA: TGTGCCAGCAGTAGGACAGGCTCCTATAATTCACCCCTCCACTTT

V gene: TRBV5-5
CDR3 length: 14
clone size: .
J gene: TRBJ2-7
D gene: .
CDR3 protein: CASSFIQAPNEQYF
CDR3 DNA: TGTGCCAGCAGCTTTATCCAGGCCCCAAACGAGCAGTACTTC

V gene: TRBV5-5
CDR3 length: 13
clone size: .
J gene: TRBJ2-7
D gene: .
CDR3 protein: CASQQAGMREQYF
CDR3 DNA: TGTGCCAGCCAGCAGGCGGGGATGCGAGAGCAGTACTTC

V gene: TRBV7-9
CDR3 length: 14
clone size: .
J gene: TRBJ2-7
D gene: .
CDR3 protein: CASSLDPHSYEQYF
CDR3 DNA: TGTGCCAGCAGCTTAGACCCTCACTCCTACGAGCAGTACTTC

V gene: TRBV2
CDR3 length: 14
clone size: .
J gene: TRBJ2-1
D gene: .
CDR3 protein: CASRESGPYNEQFF
CDR3 DNA: TGTGCCAGCAGGGAGTCGGGGCCCTACAATGAGCAGTTCTTC

V gene: TRBV9
CDR3 length: 13
clone size: many
J gene: TRBJ1-1
D gene: .
CDR3 protein: CASSVRPGTEAFF
CDR3 DNA: TGTGCCAGCAGCGTCCGCCCGGGCACTGAAGCTTTCTTT

V gene: TRBV6-1
CDR3 length: 14
clone size: .
J gene: TRBJ2-1
D gene: .
CDR3 protein: CASIRGGARNEQFF
CDR3 DNA: TGTGCCAGCATTAGGGGGGGGGCTCGGAATGAGCAGTTCTTC

V gene: TRBV11-2
CDR3 length: 14
clone size: .
J gene: TRBJ1-1
D gene: .
CDR3 protein: CASSLNRAGTEAFF
CDR3 DNA: TGTGCCAGCAGCTTGAACAGGGCGGGCACTGAAGCTTTCTTT